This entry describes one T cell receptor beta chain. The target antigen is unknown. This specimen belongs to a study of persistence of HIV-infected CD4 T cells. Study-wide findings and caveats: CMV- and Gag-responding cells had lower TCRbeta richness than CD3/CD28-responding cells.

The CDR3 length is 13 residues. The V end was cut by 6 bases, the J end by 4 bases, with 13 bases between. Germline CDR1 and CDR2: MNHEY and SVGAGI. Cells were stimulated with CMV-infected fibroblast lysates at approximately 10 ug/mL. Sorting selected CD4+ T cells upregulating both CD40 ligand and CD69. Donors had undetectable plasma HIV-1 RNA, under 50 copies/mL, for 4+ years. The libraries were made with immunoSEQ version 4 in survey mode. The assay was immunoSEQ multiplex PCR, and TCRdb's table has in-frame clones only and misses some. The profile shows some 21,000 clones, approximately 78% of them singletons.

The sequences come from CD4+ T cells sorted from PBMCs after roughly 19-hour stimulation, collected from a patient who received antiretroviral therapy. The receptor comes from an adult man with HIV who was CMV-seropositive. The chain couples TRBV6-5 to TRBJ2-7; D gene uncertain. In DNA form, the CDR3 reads TGTGCCAGCAGCTCGACACCTTATTACGAGCAGTACTTC. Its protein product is CASSSTPYYEQYF.